This T cell receptor beta chain stems from a study of regulatory T cells in long-lasting Graves disease. General study findings and limits: Persistent cases favored TRBV28, TRBJ1-2 and TRBJ2-5.

Trimming removed 1 base from V and 3 bases from J, with 7 bases in between. CDR1 is LGHDT and CDR2 is YNNKEL in the germline V gene (reference sequence). This CDR3 spans 13 amino acids. iRepertoire HTBI primers and Arm-PCR of CDR3 regions built TCR beta libraries. MiXCR, applied by TCRdb to the multiplex PCR reads, yields one record per CDR3 protein. This sample carries more than 650,000 distinct CDR3 sequences, 30% of them seen once, and the ten largest clones take about 40%. Turning to this clonotype: The target antigen is unknown.

Time point: persistent/refractory GD, antithyroid drugs over 5 years with positive TRAb. Construction of the TCR library relied on RNA isolated from PBMCs. This receptor was obtained from a female donor with Graves disease. The chain has TRBV3-1 and TRBJ2-7; D call uncertain. This material consisted of peripheral blood mononuclear cells (PBMCs), taken when the disease was refractory, from a patient treated with antithyroid drugs. Here the CDR3 DNA reads TGTGCCAGCAGCCAAGTGAACAGCTACGAGCAGTACTTC. Residues: CASSQVNSYEQYF.